These 18 T cell receptor beta chains originate from one sample sequenced in a study of T cell changes during pregnancy in multiple sclerosis. The protocol was immunoSEQ multiplex PCR, while the TCRdb copy is restricted to in-frame clones and leaves out a portion. Among about 49,000 clones, 90% to 95% were seen once, and the ten largest hold roughly 5%. Specimen: CD8+ T cells from peripheral blood mononuclear cells, collected before pregnancy. These receptors came from a female donor with multiple sclerosis, enrolled in a pregnancy study.

The chain carries TRBV30 and TRBJ2-7; D remains unclear. Germline CDR1 is GTSNPN and CDR2 is SVGIG (reference sequence). The CDR3 is 13 residues long. V lost 0 bases and J lost 2, with 8 bases in between. CDR3: CAWSVTPPYEQYF. The CDR3 nucleotides read TGTGCCTGGAGTGTAACTCCACCCTACGAGCAGTACTTC.

V and J are TRBV7-9 and TRBJ2-7; 7 bases line up with TRBD1. V gave up 1 base and J gave up 1 base; unmatched junction bases: 4. Per germline, CDR1 SEHNR and CDR2 FQNEAQ (reference sequence). The length of the CDR3 is 15 residues. The CDR3 loop reads CASSLGDSASYEQYF. The CDR3 coding sequence is TGTGCCAGCAGCTTAGGGGACAGCGCATCCTACGAGCAGTACTTC.

This clone was recorded only once. The chain carries TRBV7-6 and TRBJ1-2; D gene ambiguous. CDR3 size: 13 residues. From germline, CDR1 is SGHVS and CDR2 FNYEAQ. V was cut by 5 bases and J by 6 bases, with 13 bases left in between. CDR3 nucleotide sequence: TGTGCCAGCAGCCAAACAGCCACGGATGGCTACACCTTC. Protein sequence: CASSQTATDGYTF.

The V and J genes are TRBV28 and TRBJ2-7, with 12 bases identical to TRBD2. V gave up 8 bases and J gave up 0 bases; unmatched junction bases: 8. Germline loops: CDR1 MDHEN, CDR2 SYDVKM. The CDR3 loop spans 16 amino acids. CDR3 loop: CASALAGGGISYEQYF. CDR3 in DNA: TGTGCCAGCGCTCTAGCGGGAGGGGGGATCTCCTACGAGCAGTACTTC.

The rearrangement joins TRBV19 to TRBJ1-5, with 8 bases aligning to TRBD1. The CDR3 is 13 residues long. Trimming took 9 bases from V and 3 from J; bases not matched to a gene: 4. The germline gives CDR1 LNHDA, CDR2 SQIVND (reference sequence). In nucleotides, the CDR3 is TGTGCCAGCAGGACAGGGTTCAATCAGCCCCAGCATTTT. This gives the protein CASRTGFNQPQHF.

The gene calls are TRBV4-3 and TRBJ2-5; 12 nucleotides align to TRBD2. V was pared by 1 base and J by 3 bases, with 3 bases of the junction left unmatched. CDR1 and CDR2 from the germline V gene are LGHNA and YSLEER. The CDR3 covers 16 residues. The CDR3: CASSQGTSGDKETQYF. The DNA of the CDR3 is TGCGCCAGCAGCCAAGGGACTAGCGGGGATAAAGAGACCCAGTACTTC.

This sequence joins TRBV28 and TRBJ1-2; 7 nucleotides align to TRBD1. After removal of 3 bases from V and 8 bases from J, the junction contained 9 bases not matched to a gene. Germline CDR1 reads MDHEN; CDR2 reads SYDVKM. This CDR3 region has 14 residues. The CDR3 protein is CASSFPTGVVGYTF. The DNA of the CDR3 is TGTGCCAGCAGTTTCCCCACAGGGGTGGTCGGCTACACCTTC.

This clone was observed a single time. This chain links TRBV9 with TRBJ1-1, with D possibly matching TRBD1 (6 bases). CDR1 is SGDLS and CDR2 is YYNGEE in the germline V gene. This CDR3 has 14 residues. V dropped 4 bases and J dropped 0 bases, with 10 bases sitting between them. CDR3 sequence: CASSLTGMNTEAFF. CDR3 DNA: TGTGCCAGCAGCCTTACAGGGATGAACACTGAAGCTTTCTTT.

The chain carries TRBV11-2 and TRBJ2-2, with 11 bases that match TRBD2. V shed 4 bases and J 5 bases; nucleotides not matched to a gene: 6. CDR1 and CDR2 (germline): SGHAT, FQNNGV. The CDR3 extends over 16 amino acids. The CDR3 bases are TGTGCCAGCAGCTCGGGACTAGCGGATCCAACCGGGGAGCTGTTTTTT. Protein product: CASSSGLADPTGELFF.

This clone has only a few counts. This sequence joins TRBV12-5 and TRBJ1-1; no clear D. CDR3 length: 13 amino acids. Germline V lookup: CDR1 LGHNT, CDR2 FRNRAP. V dropped 6 bases and J dropped 0 bases, with 8 bases sitting between them. Here the CDR3 reads CASGPQVNTEAFF. CDR3 bases: TGTGCTAGTGGCCCCCAGGTGAACACTGAAGCTTTCTTT.

As concerns this clone: Germline and junction disagree at one end, which may indicate a read error. The V and J genes are TRBV10-3 and TRBJ1-2, with 7 bases aligning to TRBD1. Per germline, CDR1 ENHRY and CDR2 SYGVKD. This CDR3 comprises 12 residues. The CDR3 loop reads CAIGEGAYGYTF. Here the CDR3 DNA reads TGTGCCATCGGTGAGGGGGCCTATGGCTACACCTTC.

The V and J genes are TRBV5-6 and TRBJ2-7; the match to TRBD1 covers 7 bases. V dropped 4 bases and J dropped 1; count of bases not matched to a gene: 2. There are 13 residues in the CDR3. Germline assignment: CDR1 SGHDT and CDR2 YYEEEE. CDR3 in amino acids: CASSGDRSYEQYF. In nucleotides, the CDR3 is TGTGCCAGCAGCGGGGACAGATCCTACGAGCAGTACTTC.

This chain links TRBV7-7 with TRBJ2-5; 9 bases map to TRBD1. The CDR3 runs to 16 residues. J was trimmed by 5 bases and V by 0 bases; bases with no gene match: 7. The germline V gene has CDR1 SSHAT and CDR2 FNYEAQ (reference sequence). The CDR3 nucleotides are TGTGCCAGCAGCTTAGCAAGGGACAGGGCGGGGGAGACCCAGTACTTC. It yields the protein CASSLARDRAGETQYF.

The chain is built from TRBV7-9 and TRBJ1-1; D remains ambiguous. The CDR3 is 16 amino acids. CDR1 is SEHNR and CDR2 is FQNEAQ in the germline V gene (reference sequence). V lost 0 bases and J lost 3, with 14 bases in between. The CDR3, as DNA: TGTGCCAGCAGCTTAGCGCTCGAGGGCGGGGACACTGAAGCTTTCTTT. Its translation is CASSLALEGGDTEAFF.

The chain couples TRBV6-6 to TRBJ1-5; D gene uncertain. Per the germline V gene, CDR1 is MNHNY and CDR2 is SVGAGI (reference sequence). V gave up 6 bases and J gave up 8 bases, with 11 bases separating them. This CDR3 has 12 residues. The CDR3 loop is CASSYWREPQHF. The DNA of the CDR3 is TGTGCCAGCAGCTATTGGAGGGAGCCCCAGCATTTT.

This chain links TRBV9 with TRBJ2-4, with D possibly matching TRBD1 (5 bases). The germline V and J ends were trimmed by 1 base and 5 bases, with 10 bases remaining between them. Per germline, CDR1 SGDLS and CDR2 YYNGEE. This CDR3 contains 14 residues. The CDR3 DNA is TGTGCCAGCAGCGTACAGGGTTGGGAAAACATTCAGTACTTC. Its protein is CASSVQGWENIQYF. Complete variable domain (other parts from reference TRBV9 and TRBJ2-4): DSGVTQTPKHLITATGQRVTLRCSPRSGDLSVYWYQQSLDQGLQFLIQYYNGEERAKGNILERFSAQQFPDLHSELNLSSLELGDSALYFCASSVQGWENIQYFGAGTRLSVL.

CDR3 bases: TGTGCCAGCAGAAGGGGCCCCTCGGGTAGTCAGCCCCAGCATTTT. Amino acids: CASRRGPSGSQPQHF. This chain joins TRBV27 and TRBJ1-5, with D possibly matching TRBD1 (5 bases). This CDR3 has 15 amino acids. The V end was cut by 6 bases, the J end by 6 bases, with 18 bases between. The germline gives CDR1 MNHEY, CDR2 SMNVEV (reference sequence).

The chain recombines TRBV5-1 with TRBJ2-7; possibly TRBD2 for D (6 bases). V was shortened by 5 bases and J by 0 bases, with 9 bases between the two germline ends. Germline lookup yields CDR1 SGHRS and CDR2 YFSETQ. The CDR3 has 13 amino acids. The DNA of the CDR3 is TGCGCCAGCAGGGTCGGGAGCTCCTACGAGCAGTACTTC. Translation gives CASRVGSSYEQYF.